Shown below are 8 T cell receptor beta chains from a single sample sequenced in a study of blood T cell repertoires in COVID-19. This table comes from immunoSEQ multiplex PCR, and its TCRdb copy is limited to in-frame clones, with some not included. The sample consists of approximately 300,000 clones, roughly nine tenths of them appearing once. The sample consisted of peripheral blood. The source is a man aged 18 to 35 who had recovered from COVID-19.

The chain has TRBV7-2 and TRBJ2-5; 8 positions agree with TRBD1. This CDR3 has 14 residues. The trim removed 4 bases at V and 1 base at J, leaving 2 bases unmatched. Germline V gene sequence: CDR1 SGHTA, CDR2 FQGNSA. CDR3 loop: CASSYGTGQETQYF. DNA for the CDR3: TGTGCCAGCAGCTATGGGACAGGCCAAGAGACCCAGTACTTC.

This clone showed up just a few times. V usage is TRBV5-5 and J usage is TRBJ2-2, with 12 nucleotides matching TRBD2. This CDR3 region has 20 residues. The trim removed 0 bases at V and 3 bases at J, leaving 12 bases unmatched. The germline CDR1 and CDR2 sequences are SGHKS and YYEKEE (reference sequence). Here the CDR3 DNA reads TGTGCCAGCAGCTTGGCCAACATCCTAGCGGGGGGGCCCGACACCGGGGAGCTGTTTTTT. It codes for CASSLANILAGGPDTGELFF. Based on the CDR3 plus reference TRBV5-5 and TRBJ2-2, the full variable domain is DAGVTQSPTHLIKTRGQQVTLRCSPISGHKSVSWYQQVLGQGPQFIFQYYEKEERGRGNFPDRFSARQFPNYSSELNVNALLLGDSALYLCASSLANILAGGPDTGELFFGEGSRLTVL.

This CDR3 is CASSGIQGATNEKLFF. The CDR3 DNA reads TGTGCCAGTAGTGGCATACAGGGGGCGACTAATGAAAAACTGTTTTTT. The chain uses TRBV19 and TRBJ1-4; 9 nucleotides align to TRBD1. Germline-derived CDR1 and CDR2 are LNHDA and SQIVND (reference sequence). The CDR3 has 16 amino acids. V lost 5 bases to trimming and J lost 2 bases; unmatched junction nucleotides: 6.

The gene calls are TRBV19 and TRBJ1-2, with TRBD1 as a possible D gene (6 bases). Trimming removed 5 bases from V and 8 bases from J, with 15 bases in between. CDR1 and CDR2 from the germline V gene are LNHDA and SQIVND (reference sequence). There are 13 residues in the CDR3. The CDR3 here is CASSLTQGLGYTF. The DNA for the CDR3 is TGTGCCAGTAGTCTCACCCAGGGGTTGGGCTACACCTTC.

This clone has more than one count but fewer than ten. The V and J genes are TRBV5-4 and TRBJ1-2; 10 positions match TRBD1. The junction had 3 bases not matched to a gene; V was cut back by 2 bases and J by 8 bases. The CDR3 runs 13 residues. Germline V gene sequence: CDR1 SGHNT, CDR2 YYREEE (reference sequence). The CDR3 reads CASSFGQGDGYTF. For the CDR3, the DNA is TGTGCCAGCAGCTTCGGACAGGGGGACGGCTACACCTTC. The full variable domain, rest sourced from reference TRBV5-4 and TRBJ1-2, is ETGVTQSPTHLIKTRGQQVTLRCSSQSGHNTVSWYQQALGQGPQFIFQYYREEENGRGNFPPRFSGLQFPNYSSELNVNALELDDSALYLCASSFGQGDGYTFGSGTRLTVV.

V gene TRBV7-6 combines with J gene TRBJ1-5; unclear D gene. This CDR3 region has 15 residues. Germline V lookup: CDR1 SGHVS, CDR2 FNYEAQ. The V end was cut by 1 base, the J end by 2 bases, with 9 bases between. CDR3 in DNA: TGTGCCAGCAGCTTAGGCGGGATGGGCAATCAGCCCCAGCATTTT. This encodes CASSLGGMGNQPQHF.

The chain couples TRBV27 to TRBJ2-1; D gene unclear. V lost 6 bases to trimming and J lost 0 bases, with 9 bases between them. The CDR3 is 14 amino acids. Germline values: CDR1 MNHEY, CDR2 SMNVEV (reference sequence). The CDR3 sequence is CASRGLSSYNEQFF. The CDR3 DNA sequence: TGTGCCAGCAGGGGCTTGAGCTCCTACAATGAGCAGTTCTTC.

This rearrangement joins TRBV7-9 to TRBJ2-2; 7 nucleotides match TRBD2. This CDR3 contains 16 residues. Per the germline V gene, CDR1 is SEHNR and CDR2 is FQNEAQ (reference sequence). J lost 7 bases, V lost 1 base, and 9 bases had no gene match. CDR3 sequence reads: CASSLGLGLVGGELFF. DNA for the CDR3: TGTGCCAGCAGCTTAGGCCTCGGACTAGTAGGCGGGGAGCTGTTTTTT.